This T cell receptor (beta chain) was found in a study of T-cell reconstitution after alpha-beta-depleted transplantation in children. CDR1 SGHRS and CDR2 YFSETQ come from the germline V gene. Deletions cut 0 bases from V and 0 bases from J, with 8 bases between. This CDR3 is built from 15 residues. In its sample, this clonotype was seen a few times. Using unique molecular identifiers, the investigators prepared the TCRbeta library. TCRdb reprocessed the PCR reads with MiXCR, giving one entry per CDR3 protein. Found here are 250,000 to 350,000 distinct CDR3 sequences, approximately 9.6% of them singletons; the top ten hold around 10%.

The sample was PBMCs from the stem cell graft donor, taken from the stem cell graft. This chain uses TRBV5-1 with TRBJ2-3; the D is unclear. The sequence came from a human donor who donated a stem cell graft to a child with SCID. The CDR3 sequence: CASSLVVASTDTQYF. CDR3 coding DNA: TGCGCCAGCAGCTTGGTTGTGGCTAGCACAGATACGCAGTATTTT.